This is a list of T cell receptor beta chains from one sample in a study of persistence of HIV-infected CD4 T cells. Their target antigens are unknown. TCRdb keeps only in-frame clones here, not all; method: immunoSEQ multiplex PCR. The sample contains roughly 25,000 clones, approximately 79% of which appear only once. The sequenced sample was CD4+ T cells sorted from PBMCs after 18-hour stimulation, obtained from a patient who received antiretroviral therapy. The receptors stem from an adult man with HIV who was CMV-seropositive. The CDR3 runs from the conserved cysteine through the conserved F or W. A D gene is named only where the DNA matches it firmly. Expanded clones are given a class, and other clones once, few, many or no size at all.

clone_size: .; v_call: TRBV7-8; j_call: TRBJ2-7; d_call: .; cdr3_nt: TGTGCCAGCAGCTTATTCAGCAGGGCCGACGAGCAGTACTTC; cdr3_aa: CASSLFSRADEQYF
clone_size: .; v_call: TRBV7-2; j_call: TRBJ2-1; d_call: TRBD2; cdr3_nt: TGTGCCAGCAGGTCCAGCGGGGGGGCCTCTGAGCAGTTCTTC; cdr3_aa: CASRSSGGASEQFF
clone_size: few; v_call: TRBV28; j_call: TRBJ2-2; d_call: TRBD1; cdr3_nt: TGTGCCAGCAGTTTAGAAGCCGGGACAGGGGGCCCCGGGGAGCTGTTTTTT; cdr3_aa: CASSLEAGTGGPGELFF
clone_size: once; v_call: TRBV3-1/TRBV3-2; j_call: TRBJ2-4; d_call: .; cdr3_nt: TGTGCCAGCAGTCCGGCCGGACGGAAAAACATTCAGTACTTC; cdr3_aa: CASSPAGRKNIQYF
clone_size: .; v_call: TRBV6-5; j_call: TRBJ1-6; d_call: .; cdr3_nt: TGTGCCAGCACCCGGGGACCGCAGAAAGGTTCACCCCTCCACTTT; cdr3_aa: CASTRGPQKGSPLHF
clone_size: few; v_call: TRBV13; j_call: TRBJ1-2; d_call: .; cdr3_nt: TGTGCCAGCAGCTTCGGAGGGGCAGTCTATGGCTACACCTTC; cdr3_aa: CASSFGGAVYGYTF
clone_size: .; v_call: TRBV5-1; j_call: TRBJ2-2; d_call: .; cdr3_nt: TGCGCCAGCAGCTTGGGCAGGGGCAGCACCGGGGAGCTGTTTTTT; cdr3_aa: CASSLGRGSTGELFF
clone_size: .; v_call: TRBV4-1; j_call: TRBJ2-3; d_call: .; cdr3_nt: TGCGCCAGCAGCCAACCTATGGGGGCCCAGGTTAAAGGGTCCACAGATACGCAGTATTTT; cdr3_aa: CASSQPMGAQVKGSTDTQYF
clone_size: .; v_call: TRBV4-2; j_call: TRBJ2-1; d_call: TRBD2; cdr3_nt: TGTGCCAGCAGCCAAACTAGCGCCGTGTACCGTTTCTTC; cdr3_aa: CASSQTSAVYRFF
clone_size: .; v_call: TRBV7-3; j_call: TRBJ2-7; d_call: TRBD1; cdr3_nt: TGTGCCAGCAGTTCACAGGGGAGCTCCTACGAGCAGTACTTC; cdr3_aa: CASSSQGSSYEQYF
clone_size: .; v_call: TRBV5-8; j_call: TRBJ2-7; d_call: .; cdr3_nt: TGTGCCAGCTGTCGGGGCTTGGGCTACGAGCAGTACTTC; cdr3_aa: CASCRGLGYEQYF
clone_size: .; v_call: TRBV5-4; j_call: TRBJ1-5; d_call: .; cdr3_nt: TGTGCCAGCAGCGTAGGGGACGGGCAGCCCCAGCATTTT; cdr3_aa: CASSVGDGQPQHF
clone_size: .; v_call: TRBV13; j_call: TRBJ1-1; d_call: TRBD1; cdr3_nt: TGTGCCAGCAGCTTAAAGGGGGCTTTCACTGAAGCTTTCTTT; cdr3_aa: CASSLKGAFTEAFF
clone_size: .; v_call: TRBV2; j_call: TRBJ2-4; d_call: TRBD2; cdr3_nt: TGTGCCAGCAGTGAGAAAAACCGTAGACTAGCGGGGGGGCAAAACATTCAGTACTTC; cdr3_aa: CASSEKNRRLAGGQNIQYF
clone_size: .; v_call: TRBV11-3; j_call: TRBJ2-3; d_call: TRBD2; cdr3_nt: TGTGCCAGCAGCCTTAGCGGGGGTGCTAGCACAGATACGCAGTATTTT; cdr3_aa: CASSLSGGASTDTQYF
clone_size: .; v_call: TRBV19; j_call: TRBJ2-1; d_call: .; cdr3_nt: TGTGCCAGTAGTATAAGGACAGATTCATACAATGAGCAGTTCTTC; cdr3_aa: CASSIRTDSYNEQFF
clone_size: .; v_call: TRBV7-3; j_call: TRBJ2-3; d_call: .; cdr3_nt: TGTGCCAGCAGCTTCCGGGGCCAAGACACAGATACGCAGTATTTT; cdr3_aa: CASSFRGQDTDTQYF
clone_size: .; v_call: TRBV7-2; j_call: TRBJ2-5; d_call: TRBD2; cdr3_nt: TGTGCCAGCAGCCGTAGCGGGGTTCAAGAGACCCAGTACTTC; cdr3_aa: CASSRSGVQETQYF
clone_size: .; v_call: TRBV25-1; j_call: TRBJ1-5; d_call: .; cdr3_nt: TGTGCCAGCAGTTCCGCCGAGGGGGTCAATCAGCCCCAGCATTTT; cdr3_aa: CASSSAEGVNQPQHF
clone_size: .; v_call: TRBV28; j_call: TRBJ2-1; d_call: TRBD1; cdr3_nt: TGTGCCAGCAGTATTAGGGGGCCCTACAATGAGCAGTTCTTC; cdr3_aa: CASSIRGPYNEQFF
clone_size: .; v_call: TRBV6-4; j_call: TRBJ2-5; d_call: TRBD1; cdr3_nt: TGTGCCAGCAGTTTGGGTAGGGGGCCGGGAGAGACCCAGTACTTC; cdr3_aa: CASSLGRGPGETQYF
clone_size: .; v_call: TRBV19; j_call: TRBJ1-2; d_call: TRBD1; cdr3_nt: TGTGCCAGTAGTATTGGGACAGCCCTAAGCTATGGCTACACCTTC; cdr3_aa: CASSIGTALSYGYTF
clone_size: .; v_call: TRBV7-9; j_call: TRBJ1-2; d_call: .; cdr3_nt: TGTGCCAGCAGCTTAGCTGTGCCCACCTATGGCTACACCTTC; cdr3_aa: CASSLAVPTYGYTF
clone_size: few; v_call: TRBV18; j_call: TRBJ1-1; d_call: .; cdr3_nt: TGTGCCAGCTCACACACACCGGCTAGGTACACTGAAGCTTTCTTT; cdr3_aa: CASSHTPARYTEAFF
clone_size: .; v_call: TRBV15; j_call: TRBJ1-6; d_call: .; cdr3_nt: TGTGCCACCAGCAGTAGGGGGTATAATTCACCCCTCCACTTT; cdr3_aa: CATSSRGYNSPLHF
clone_size: .; v_call: TRBV5-4; j_call: TRBJ2-3; d_call: .; cdr3_nt: TGTGCCAGCAGCCCGGCCCCCGGGACCCTTAGCACAGATACGCAGTATTTT; cdr3_aa: CASSPAPGTLSTDTQYF
clone_size: .; v_call: TRBV6-5; j_call: TRBJ2-7; d_call: .; cdr3_nt: TGTGCCAGCAGTTACCGAGCGGTGGGCGAGCAGTACTTC; cdr3_aa: CASSYRAVGEQYF
clone_size: .; v_call: TRBV24-1; j_call: TRBJ1-4; d_call: .; cdr3_nt: TGTGCCACCAGTGATTCGAGACAGGTGGCGGAAAAACTGTTTTTT; cdr3_aa: CATSDSRQVAEKLFF
clone_size: .; v_call: TRBV27; j_call: TRBJ1-5; d_call: .; cdr3_nt: TGTGCCAGCAGCCCCCGTGTCCAGGGGTTCAATCAGCCCCAGCATTTT; cdr3_aa: CASSPRVQGFNQPQHF
clone_size: .; v_call: TRBV19; j_call: TRBJ1-6; d_call: TRBD1; cdr3_nt: TGTGCCAGTAGCGGGACAGGAGCGAGGTCACCCCTCCACTTT; cdr3_aa: CASSGTGARSPLHF
clone_size: .; v_call: TRBV19; j_call: TRBJ1-6; d_call: .; cdr3_nt: TGTGCCAGTAACGGACCAAGCTCCTATAATTCACCCCTCCACTTT; cdr3_aa: CASNGPSSYNSPLHF
clone_size: .; v_call: TRBV29-1; j_call: TRBJ2-1; d_call: TRBD2; cdr3_nt: TGCAGCGTTGAAGATCGGATAGCGGGGGGGCCGGGAGAGCAGTTCTTC; cdr3_aa: CSVEDRIAGGPGEQFF
clone_size: few; v_call: TRBV5-4; j_call: TRBJ2-7; d_call: .; cdr3_nt: TGTGCCAGCAGCCCAGAATTCGGGTACGAGCAGTACTTC; cdr3_aa: CASSPEFGYEQYF